This TCR beta chain was found in a study of post-analysis software for immune sequencing data (dated by TCRdb to the mid-2010s). Notes on the research overall: Recorded disease courses included relapsing-remitting, secondary progressive and progressive-relapsing multiple sclerosis, with some patients lacking subtype annotation. The patient repertoires were set against about 12 previously published healthy control repertoires from donors whose ages ranged from about 6 to 25 years. A subset of samples was prepared in parallel using single-end sample barcoding, then pooled and co-amplified after Illumina adapter ligation. The paper as a whole reports these results and caveats: The control group was slightly older than the multiple sclerosis patient group. Patients showed significantly higher frequencies than controls for five TRBV segments, among them TRBV5-6, TRBV5-1 and TRBV20-1. Direct clustering with F measure showed strong co-clustering of samples prepared in the same batch, prompting a batch-effect correction. Normalized Chao1 diversity was significantly lower in multiple sclerosis patients than controls, suggesting substantial peripheral T-cell clonal expansion.

TCR beta repertoires were profiled from peripheral blood of 13 young patients with multiple sclerosis to demonstrate the VDJtools post-analysis software. The multiple sclerosis patients were children and adolescents ranging in age from 6 to 15 years. At the junction V is shortened by 3 bases and J by 5 bases; bases outside the gene matches: 9. Its CDR3 holds 15 amino acids, cysteine through phenylalanine. Just the 45-base CDR3 DNA is kept, in frame starting at base 1. Sequences SGHRS (CDR1) and YFSETQ (CDR2) are obtained from the germline V gene. The protocol used for the library was PCR. Sequencing instrument: Illumina HiSeq 2500. Unique molecular identifiers were incorporated into TCR beta cDNA libraries to reduce PCR and sequencing biases. Some 500,000 cDNA molecules were obtained per 1 to 10 million input T cells, so each molecule approximated one T cell. The patient libraries were prepared and sequenced using the same protocol as the earlier healthy control dataset. Within a given batch, samples were prepared together, multiplexed and sequenced on the same HiSeq lane. The study's processing was this. MIGEC was used to process the raw barcoded reads, and molecular identifier groups with only a single read were discarded before consensus assembly and CDR3 extraction. VDJtools was used for post-analysis of the clonotype tables, with diversity normalized by down-sampling every dataset to the smallest sample size. Repertoire overlap clustering matched CDR3 amino acid but not nucleotide sequences to correct batch-related cross-sample contamination. The public reads were reanalyzed by TCRdb: fastp trimming at Q25, MiXCR alignment, in-frame beta chains only. Rows matching on CDR3 protein sequence are summarized as one entry with the most common DNA and genes. The V and J calls were not made by the authors but by TCRdb's processing. The sample table shows approximately 160,000 distinct CDR3 sequences, and approximately 30% are seen once. The top ten hold more than 1.3% of the sample.

This clonotype was seen repeatedly, ten times or more. Its antigen remains unidentified. Within one base of it there is no much larger clone, and no base qualities were kept. The chain employs TRBV5-1 and TRBJ2-7, with 9 bases matching TRBD2. The sequence was obtained from a girl aged 10 to 17 with multiple sclerosis. The sample taken for sequencing was blood. Here the CDR3 is given as CASSWVAGDNHEQYF. The sequenced DNA: TGCGCCAGCAGCTGGGTAGCGGGAGACAACCACGAGCAGTACTTC.